This T cell receptor (beta chain) was recorded in a study of Ad26.COV2.S vaccination and SARS-CoV-2 variants. Treatment of the sample: some 19 received Ad26.COV2.S at low or high dose, single or two shots; 5 received placebo; per-sample allocation not given. Samples analyzed were those drawn on day 63 after the first vaccine or placebo injection. Clones were read by immunoSEQ multiplex PCR, and TCRdb kept only the in-frame ones, dropping some. This table has roughly 400,000 clones, around 90% appearing once. The material was peripheral blood, obtained in a trial of Ad26.COV2.S vaccine versus placebo. The source of this sequence is a person aged 18-60 years who received the Ad26.COV2.S COVID-19 vaccine or a placebo.

CDR3 residues: CASSQVGGSRGAFF. Here the CDR3 DNA reads TGCGCCAGCAGCCAAGTGGGGGGCTCCAGGGGAGCTTTCTTT. J is TRBJ1-1 and V is TRBV4-1; the D gene is possibly TRBD1 (6 bases). Germline lookup yields CDR1 MGHRA and CDR2 YSYEKL. V was pared by 1 base and J by 10 bases, with 16 bases between. CDR3 size: 14 residues.